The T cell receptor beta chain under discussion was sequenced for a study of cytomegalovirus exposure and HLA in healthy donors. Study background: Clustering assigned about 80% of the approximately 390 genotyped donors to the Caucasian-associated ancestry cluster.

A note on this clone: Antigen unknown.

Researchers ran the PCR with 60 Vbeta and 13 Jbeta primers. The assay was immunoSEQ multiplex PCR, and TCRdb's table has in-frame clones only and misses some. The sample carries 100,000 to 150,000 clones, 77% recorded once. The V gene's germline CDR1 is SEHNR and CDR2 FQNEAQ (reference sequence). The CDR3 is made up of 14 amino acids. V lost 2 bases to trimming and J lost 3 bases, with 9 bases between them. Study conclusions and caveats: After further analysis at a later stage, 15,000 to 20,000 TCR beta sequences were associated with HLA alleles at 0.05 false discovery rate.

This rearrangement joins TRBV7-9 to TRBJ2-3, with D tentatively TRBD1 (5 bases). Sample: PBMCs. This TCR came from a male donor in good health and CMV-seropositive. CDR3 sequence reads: CASSLRGVTDTQYF. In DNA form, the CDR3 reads TGTGCCAGCAGCTTAAGGGGTGTGACAGATACGCAGTATTTT.